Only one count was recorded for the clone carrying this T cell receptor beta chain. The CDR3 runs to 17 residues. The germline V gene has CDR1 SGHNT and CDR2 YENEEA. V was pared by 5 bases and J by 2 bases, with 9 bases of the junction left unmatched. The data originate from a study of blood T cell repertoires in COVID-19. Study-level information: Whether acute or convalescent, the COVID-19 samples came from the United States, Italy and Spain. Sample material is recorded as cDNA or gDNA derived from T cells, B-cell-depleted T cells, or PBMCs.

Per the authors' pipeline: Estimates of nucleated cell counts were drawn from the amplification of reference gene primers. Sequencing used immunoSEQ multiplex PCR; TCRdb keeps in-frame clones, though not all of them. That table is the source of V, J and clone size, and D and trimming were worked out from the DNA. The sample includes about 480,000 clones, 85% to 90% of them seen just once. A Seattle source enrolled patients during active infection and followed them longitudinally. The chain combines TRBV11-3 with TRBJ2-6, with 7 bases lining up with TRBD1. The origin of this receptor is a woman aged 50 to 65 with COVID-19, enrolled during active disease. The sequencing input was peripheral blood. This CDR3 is CASSAIYTGAGANVLTF. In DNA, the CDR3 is TGTGCCAGCAGCGCCATTTATACAGGGGCTGGGGCCAACGTCCTGACTTTC.